This TCR beta chain was sequenced in a study of shared clonotypes between healthy human individuals. Donors comprised healthy HIV-negative adults lacking recent acute infections or vaccinations. Memory CD4+ cells were the fraction left after CD45RA+ naive selection. The repertoire was sequenced with immunoSEQ multiplex PCR; TCRdb's copy has only in-frame clones and lacks some. This table holds over a million clones, approximately 97% found once. The material sequenced was naive CD4+ T cells sorted from blood. This sample's subset: CD45RA+ positively selected. The TCR comes from a man aged 25-45 years in good health.

The CDR3 region is CASRGSSKNIQYF. CDR3 bases: TGTGCCAGCAGGGGGTCCTCCAAAAACATTCAGTACTTC. The rearrangement joins TRBV6-6 to TRBJ2-4; D unresolved. The V end was cut by 6 bases, the J end by 2 bases, with 8 bases between. Germline CDR1 reads MNHNY; CDR2 reads SVGAGI (reference sequence). The CDR3 loop spans 13 amino acids.